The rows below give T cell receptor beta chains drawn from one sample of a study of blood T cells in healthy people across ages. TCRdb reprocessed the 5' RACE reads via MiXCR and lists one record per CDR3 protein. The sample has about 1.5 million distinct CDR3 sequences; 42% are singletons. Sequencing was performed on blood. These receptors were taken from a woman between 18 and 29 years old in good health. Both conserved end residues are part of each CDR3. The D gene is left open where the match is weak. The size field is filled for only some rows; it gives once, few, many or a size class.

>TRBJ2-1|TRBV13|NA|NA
TGTGCCAGCAGCGAGCACAATGAGCAGTTCTTC
CASSEHNEQFF
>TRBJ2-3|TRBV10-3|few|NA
TGTGCCATCAGTGAGTTCGGGAGAACAGATACGCAGTATTTT
CAISEFGRTDTQYF
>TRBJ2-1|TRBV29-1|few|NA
TGCAGCGTTGAAGGAGGGGGGGTCTACAATGAGCAGTTCTTC
CSVEGGGVYNEQFF
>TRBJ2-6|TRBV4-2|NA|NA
TGTGCCAGCAGCCAAGACCCGAGGGGTGGTGGGGCCAACGTCCTGACTTTC
CASSQDPRGGGANVLTF
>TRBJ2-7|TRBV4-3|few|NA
TGCGCCAGCAGCCAAGCTGTTCTAGAAGCCTACGAGCAGTACTTC
CASSQAVLEAYEQYF
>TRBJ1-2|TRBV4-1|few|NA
TGCGCCAGCAGCCACCTTACAAAGGACGGACTAATATTCTATGGCTACACCTTC
CASSHLTKDGLIFYGYTF
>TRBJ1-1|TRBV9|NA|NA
TGTACCAGCAGCGTAGGTCCGGGAAACACTGAAGCTTTCTTT
CTSSVGPGNTEAFF
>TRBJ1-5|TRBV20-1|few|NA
TGCAGTCCCGCTAGGGATAGCAATCAGCCCCAGCATTTT
CSPARDSNQPQHF
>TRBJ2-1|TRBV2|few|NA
TGTGCCAGCCGGGTTAGCTCCTACAATGAGCAGTTCTTC
CASRVSSYNEQFF
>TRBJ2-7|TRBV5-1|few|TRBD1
TGCGCCAGCAGCGAAACAGGGGGAGGCTACGAGCAGTACTTC
CASSETGGGYEQYF
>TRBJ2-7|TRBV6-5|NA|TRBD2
TGTGCCAGCAGTCCTAGCGGGCTTACGTACTCCTACGAGCAGTACTTC
CASSPSGLTYSYEQYF
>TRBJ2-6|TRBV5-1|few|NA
TGCGCCAGCAGCGCGAGTTCCCTTCGCTCTGGGGCCAACGTCCTGACTTTC
CASSASSLRSGANVLTF
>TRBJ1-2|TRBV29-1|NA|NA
TGCAGCGTTGAAGTAACAGACCAGGCCAACTATGGCTACACCTTC
CSVEVTDQANYGYTF
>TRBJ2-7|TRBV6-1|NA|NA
TGTGCCAGCAACTTCGTCCAGAGCTCCTACAATGAGCAGTACTTC
CASNFVQSSYNEQYF
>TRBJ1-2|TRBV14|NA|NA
TGTGCCAGCAGCCATATCTCTTCTGGCTACACCTTC
CASSHISSGYTF
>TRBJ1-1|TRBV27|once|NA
TGTGCCAGCAGTTTAATTTTCGGGACCCCGAACACTGAAGCTTTCTTT
CASSLIFGTPNTEAFF
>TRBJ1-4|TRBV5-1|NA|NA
TGCGCCAGCACCCCTGGGGGGACATCTAATGAAAAACTGTTTTTT
CASTPGGTSNEKLFF
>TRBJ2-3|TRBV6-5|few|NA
TGTGCCAGCAGCCCCGTTGGGGGCGCCGATACGCAGTATTTT
CASSPVGGADTQYF
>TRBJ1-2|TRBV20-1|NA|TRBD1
TGCAGTGCTAGGGGACAGGGGGAACTCTATGGCTACACCTTC
CSARGQGELYGYTF
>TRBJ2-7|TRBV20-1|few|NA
TGCAGTGCTAGGCACGCCCTCTCCTACAATGAGCAGTACTTC
CSARHALSYNEQYF
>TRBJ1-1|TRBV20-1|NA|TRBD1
TGCAGTGCGCTCGGACAGGTTAACACTGAAGCTTTCTTT
CSALGQVNTEAFF
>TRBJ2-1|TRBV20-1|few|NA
TGCAGTGCTAGAGATCCGGCTAACCCCTACAATGAGCAGTTCTTC
CSARDPANPYNEQFF
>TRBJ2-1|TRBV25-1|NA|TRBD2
TGTGCCAGCAGTGCCCCCGGGACTACAAATGAGCAGTTCTTC
CASSAPGTTNEQFF
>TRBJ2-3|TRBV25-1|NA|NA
TGTGCCATCTCCGACAGGACCCCGGATACGCAGTATTTT
CAISDRTPDTQYF
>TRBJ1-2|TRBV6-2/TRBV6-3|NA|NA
TGTGCCAGCAGTTACGGGCCTCTACGACAGAACTATGGCTACACCTTC
CASSYGPLRQNYGYTF
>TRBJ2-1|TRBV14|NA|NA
TGTGCCAGCAGCCGGCTCGGGAGCTATGAGCAGTTCTTC
CASSRLGSYEQFF
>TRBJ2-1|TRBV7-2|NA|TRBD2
TGTGCCAGCAGCTTATCTTTAGCGGGGGGGCCCAATGAGCAGTTCTTC
CASSLSLAGGPNEQFF
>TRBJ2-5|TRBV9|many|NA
TGTGCCAGCAGCGCTCAGGGACAAGAGACCCAGTACTTC
CASSAQGQETQYF
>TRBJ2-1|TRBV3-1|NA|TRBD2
TGTGCCAGCAGCCAAGATACTAGCGGTTCTTCTTACAATGAGCAGTTCTTC
CASSQDTSGSSYNEQFF
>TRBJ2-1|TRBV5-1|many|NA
TGCGCCAGCAGCTTCCCGCCAGCGCCTTACAATGAGCAGTTCTTC
CASSFPPAPYNEQFF
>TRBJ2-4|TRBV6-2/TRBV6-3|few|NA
TGTGCCAGCAACTACGACACCTCCAAAAACATTCAGTACTTC
CASNYDTSKNIQYF
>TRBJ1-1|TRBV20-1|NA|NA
TGCAGTGCCTTAGGGAGGGAGATTGAAGCTTTCTTT
CSALGREIEAFF
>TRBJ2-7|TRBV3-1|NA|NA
TGTGCCAGCAGCCAAGCTCTGGAACCCTACGAGCAGTACTTC
CASSQALEPYEQYF
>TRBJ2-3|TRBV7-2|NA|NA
TGTGCCAGCAGCTCCCGGATTTCCACAGAGGATACGCAGTATTTT
CASSSRISTEDTQYF
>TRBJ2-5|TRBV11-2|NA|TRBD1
TGTGCCAGCAGTTCATTTAGAGGGGGCAATGAGCAGTACTTC
CASSSFRGGNEQYF
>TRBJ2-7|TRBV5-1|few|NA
TGCGCCAGCAGCGCCGGGGACATTTATCTCTACGAGCAGTACTTC
CASSAGDIYLYEQYF
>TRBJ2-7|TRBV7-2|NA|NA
TGTGCCAGCGCGAGTTTCCGGCCGGGGGTCTACGAGCAGTACTTC
CASASFRPGVYEQYF
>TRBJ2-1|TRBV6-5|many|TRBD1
TGTGCCAGCAGTTACTCCGGGACAGGGGTCTACAATGAGCAGTTCTTC
CASSYSGTGVYNEQFF
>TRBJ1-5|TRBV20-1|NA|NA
TGCAGTGCTGGAGACCCAGAAGCCCCAGGGCCTAATCAGCCCCAGCATTTT
CSAGDPEAPGPNQPQHF
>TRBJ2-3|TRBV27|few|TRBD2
TGTGCCAGCAGTTGGAGGGGACTAGCGGGATCCTCATTCACAGATACGCAGTATTTT
CASSWRGLAGSSFTDTQYF
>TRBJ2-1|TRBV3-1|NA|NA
TGTGCCAGCAGCCCCACGTCCCGGAATGAGCAGTTCTTC
CASSPTSRNEQFF
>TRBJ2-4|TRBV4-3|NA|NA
TGCGCCAGCAGCCAAGCGCTCCAGCTAGCCAAAAACATTCAGTACTTC
CASSQALQLAKNIQYF
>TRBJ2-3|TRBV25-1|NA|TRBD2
TGTGCCAGCAGAGGAGGACTAGTTGCAGATACGCAGTATTTT
CASRGGLVADTQYF
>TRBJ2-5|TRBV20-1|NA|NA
TGCAGTGAAGGGACCATCAATGAGCAGTACTTC
CSEGTINEQYF
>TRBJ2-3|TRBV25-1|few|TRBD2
TGTGCCAGCAGTGCTTCTAGCGGGAGGAGCACAGATACGCAGTATTTT
CASSASSGRSTDTQYF
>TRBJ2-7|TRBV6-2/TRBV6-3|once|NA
TGTGCCAGCAGATACCAGGGGTCCTACGAGCAGTACTTC
CASRYQGSYEQYF
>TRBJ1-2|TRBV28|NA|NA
TGTGCCATAGTCGGGGGGCCTCTTAACTATGGCTACACCTTC
CAIVGGPLNYGYTF
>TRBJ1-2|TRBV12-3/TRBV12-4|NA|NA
TGTGCCAGCAGCTTGGAAGGCAAAGACTATGGCTACACCTTC
CASSLEGKDYGYTF
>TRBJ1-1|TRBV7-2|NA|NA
TGTGCCAGCAGCCCCCTCGCTACCGACACTGAAGCTTTCTTT
CASSPLATDTEAFF
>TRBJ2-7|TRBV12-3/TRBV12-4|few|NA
TGTGCCAGCACCCTGGACGGCTTATACGAGCAGTACTTC
CASTLDGLYEQYF
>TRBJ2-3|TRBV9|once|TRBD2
TGTGCCAGCAGCGGACTAGCCTTAGATACGCAGTATTTT
CASSGLALDTQYF